This passage covers 30 T cell receptor beta chains from one sample sequenced in a study of T cell repertoires in ileal Crohn's disease. Specified time point: neoterminal ileum biopsy at postoperative endoscopy, about 6 months after surgery. Using immunoSEQ multiplex PCR, the repertoire was profiled, and TCRdb retains in-frame clones only, with some absent. This repertoire shows about 11,000 clones, 72% found once; its top ten account for roughly 7.1%. The sequenced sample was ileal tissue. Source of these receptors: an adult with Crohn's disease.

This clone came up a few times. This chain uses TRBV19 with TRBJ1-1, with a tentative D call TRBD1 (6 bases). Per germline, CDR1 LNHDA and CDR2 SQIVND (reference sequence). The CDR3 spans 13 residues. The V gene lost 7 bases and the J gene lost 4 bases, with 13 bases spanning the gap. This CDR3 reads CASTGQVFTEAFF. CDR3 DNA: TGTGCCAGTACGGGACAAGTTTTCACTGAAGCTTTCTTT.

This clone has just one count. The identical CDR3 is also encoded by other nucleotide sequences in the sample. The rearrangement links TRBV5-1 to TRBJ2-5; D remains unclear. The V gene lost 0 bases and the J gene lost 0 bases, with 6 bases spanning the gap. Germline values: CDR1 SGHRS, CDR2 YFSETQ. The CDR3 totals 14 residues. The DNA for the CDR3 is TGCGCCAGCAGCTTGGGAGGAAACCAAGAGACCCAGTACTTC. This codes for CASSLGGNQETQYF. Supplemented by reference TRBV5-1 and TRBJ2-5, the full variable domain reads KAGVTQTPRYLIKTRGQQVTLSCSPISGHRSVSWYQQTPGQGLQFLFEYFSETQRNKGNFPGRFSGRQFSNSRSEMNVSTLELGDSALYLCASSLGGNQETQYFGPGTRLLVL.

The J gene is TRBJ2-3, the V gene TRBV9, with TRBD2 identical over 10 bases. Per germline, CDR1 SGDLS and CDR2 YYNGEE. The J segment lost 3 bases and the V segment lost 0 bases, leaving 4 bases of the junction unmatched. The CDR3 extends over 16 amino acids. CDR3 bases: TGTGCCAGCAGCGTAGATCTAGCGGGAGCAACAGATACGCAGTATTTT. Amino acid sequence: CASSVDLAGATDTQYF.

This chain joins TRBV10-1 and TRBJ1-5; no reliable D call. The germline V and J ends were trimmed by 2 bases and 6 bases, with 8 bases remaining between them. In germline, CDR1 is WNHNN, CDR2 SYGVQD (reference sequence). This CDR3 has 13 residues. The CDR3 sequence is CASSEGGTQPQHF. CDR3 DNA sequence: TGCGCCAGCAGTGAGGGTGGCACTCAGCCCCAGCATTTT.

The chain combines TRBV7-9 with TRBJ2-5; D is undetermined. Matching the DNA end better, TRBJ2-7 makes the J call doubtful. The CDR3 runs to 11 residues. Germline V lookup: CDR1 SEHNR, CDR2 FQNEAQ (reference sequence). In DNA, the CDR3 is TGTGCCAGCAGCTTAGAATACGAGCAGTACTTC. Encoded protein: CASSLEYEQYF.

The V gene is TRBV16, the J gene TRBJ1-3, with 7 positions matching TRBD1. The length of the CDR3 is 14 residues. Germline CDR1 KGHSY, CDR2 FQNENV. With 4 bases clipped from V and 4 bases from J, the junction kept 4 bases outside the gene matches. CDR3 residues: CASSPRDSGNTIYF. For the CDR3, the DNA is TGTGCCAGCAGCCCCCGGGACAGCGGAAACACCATATATTTT.

The chain links TRBV7-2 to TRBJ2-1, with D unresolved. Trimming left V 2 bases short and J 7 bases short, with 9 bases between. CDR1 and CDR2 (germline): SGHTA, FQGNSA. The CDR3 runs to 13 residues. The DNA for the CDR3 is TGTGCCAGCAGCTTATTCCCGGTTAATGAGCAGTTCTTC. Its protein is CASSLFPVNEQFF. Together with reference TRBV7-2 and TRBJ2-1, the CDR3 gives the full variable domain: GAGVSQSPSNKVTEKGKDVELRCDPISGHTALYWYRQSLGQGLEFLIYFQGNSAPDKSGLPSDRFSAERTGGSVSTLTIQRTQQEDSAVYLCASSLFPVNEQFFGPGTRLTVL.

The chain uses TRBV7-2 and TRBJ2-1; 7 bases are shared with TRBD1. Unmatched junction bases numbered 13, after V lost 4 bases and J lost 7 bases. Germline V lookup: CDR1 SGHTA, CDR2 FQGNSA. This CDR3 has 16 residues. In DNA, the CDR3 is TGTGCCAGCAGCTCAACCGGGACAGTTGTCACTAATGAGCAGTTCTTC. It specifies CASSSTGTVVTNEQFF. Variable domain in full (rest from reference TRBV7-2 and TRBJ2-1): GAGVSQSPSNKVTEKGKDVELRCDPISGHTALYWYRQSLGQGLEFLIYFQGNSAPDKSGLPSDRFSAERTGGSVSTLTIQRTQQEDSAVYLCASSSTGTVVTNEQFFGPGTRLTVL.

This sequence joins TRBV9 and TRBJ2-1; 7 positions match TRBD2. V trimming: 3 bases; J trimming: 4 bases; junction bases outside the gene matches: 10. CDR3 size: 16 residues. Germline V CDR1 and CDR2: SGDLS, YYNGEE. The CDR3 spells CASSGGAGTGYNEQFF. The CDR3 DNA sequence: TGTGCCAGCAGCGGGGGAGCGGGGACTGGGTACAATGAGCAGTTCTTC.

The chain employs TRBV7-8 and TRBJ2-2, with TRBD2 identical over 12 bases. J lost 6 bases, V lost 5 bases, and 4 bases had no gene match. The CDR3 length is 15 residues. From germline, CDR1 is SGHVS and CDR2 FQNEAQ. The CDR3 sequence: CASSRLAGVPGELFF. CDR3 DNA sequence: TGTGCCAGCAGCCGACTAGCGGGAGTCCCCGGGGAGCTGTTTTTT.

This chain connects TRBV18 to TRBJ2-5; 13 nucleotides agree with TRBD2. Germline V gene data show CDR1 as KGHSH and CDR2 as LQKENI. With V trimmed by 1 base and J by 5 bases, 1 base remained unmatched. The CDR3 totals 15 residues. DNA for the CDR3: TGTGCCAGCTCACCACAACTAGCGGGAGGGGAGACCCAGTACTTC. It codes for CASSPQLAGGETQYF.

The rearrangement links TRBV29-1 to TRBJ2-5, with TRBD2 identical over 14 bases. CDR1 and CDR2 from the germline V gene are SQVTM and ANQGSEA. Unmatched junction bases numbered 6, after V lost 2 bases and J lost 4 bases. The CDR3 has 16 amino acids. The CDR3 here is CSVERTSGRRRETQYF. The DNA for the CDR3 is TGCAGCGTTGAAAGGACTAGCGGGAGGCGGAGAGAGACCCAGTACTTC. Full variable domain (remainder filled in from reference TRBV29-1 and TRBJ2-5): SAVISQKPSRDICQRGTSLTIQCQVDSQVTMMFWYRQQPGQSLTLIATANQGSEATYESGFVIDKFPISRPNLTFSTLTVSNMSPEDSSIYLCSVERTSGRRRETQYFGPGTRLLVL.

As concerns this clone: The identical CDR3 is also encoded by other nucleotide sequences in the sample. V gene TRBV5-1 combines with J gene TRBJ2-5; 7 nucleotides match TRBD1. CDR1 and CDR2 (germline): SGHRS, YFSETQ. This CDR3 is 14 amino acids long. J was trimmed by 2 bases and V by 2 bases; bases with no gene match: 3. For the CDR3, the DNA is TGCGCCAGCAGCTTAGGGGGCAATCAAGAGACCCAGTACTTC. It codes for CASSLGGNQETQYF.

V is TRBV28 and J is TRBJ1-1; 8 bases line up with TRBD1. Germline CDR1 reads MDHEN; CDR2 reads SYDVKM. J gave up 4 bases and V 6 bases, and 10 bases lay outside the gene matches. The CDR3 contains 15 residues. CDR3 bases: TGTGCCAGCAGCGCACAAACAGGGGGAGGCACTGAAGCTTTCTTT. It yields the protein CASSAQTGGGTEAFF.

This clone was detected a few times. V is TRBV27 and J is TRBJ2-1, with D possibly TRBD1 on 6 matching bases. This CDR3 comprises 13 residues. The V gene's germline CDR1 is MNHEY and CDR2 SMNVEV (reference sequence). The V and J ends lost 5 bases and 4 bases respectively, with 9 bases between them. In DNA, the CDR3 is TGTGCCAGCAGTCTCGGACAGTACAATGAGCAGTTCTTC. Its translation is CASSLGQYNEQFF.

This chain uses TRBV5-1 with TRBJ2-3; the D gene is possibly TRBD1 (5 bases). Germline V lookup: CDR1 SGHRS, CDR2 YFSETQ. This CDR3 comprises 14 residues. V lost 1 base and J 4 bases, leaving 10 bases between the germline ends. This CDR3 is CASSLSRAPDTQYF. The CDR3 DNA sequence: TGCGCCAGCAGCTTGAGCAGGGCCCCAGATACGCAGTATTTT.

The V gene is TRBV5-1, the J gene TRBJ2-7; perhaps TRBD2 as D (5 bases). V lost 0 bases and J lost 0, with 10 bases in between. The CDR3 is 15 amino acids. Per the germline V gene, CDR1 is SGHRS and CDR2 is YFSETQ. CDR3 coding DNA: TGCGCCAGCAGCTTGGCGGTGGGGAGCTCCTACGAGCAGTACTTC. Its protein is CASSLAVGSSYEQYF. Using reference TRBV5-1 and TRBJ2-7 for the parts outside the CDR3, the full variable domain is KAGVTQTPRYLIKTRGQQVTLSCSPISGHRSVSWYQQTPGQGLQFLFEYFSETQRNKGNFPGRFSGRQFSNSRSEMNVSTLELGDSALYLCASSLAVGSSYEQYFGPGTRLTVT.

V and J are TRBV6-1 and TRBJ2-7; no definite D call. V was clipped by 2 bases and J by 5 bases, with 16 bases between them. CDR3 length equals 15 residues. Germline V CDR1 and CDR2: MNHNS, SASEGT. The CDR3 sequence: CASSEWFFEVDEQYF. For the CDR3, the DNA is TGTGCCAGCAGTGAATGGTTTTTTGAGGTCGACGAGCAGTACTTC.

The genes are TRBV28 and TRBJ2-7; the D is unclear. This CDR3 spans 12 amino acids. Germline V lookup: CDR1 MDHEN, CDR2 SYDVKM. Trimming took off 6 bases at V and 6 bases at J, with 12 bases between the two ends. CDR3 bases: TGTGCCAGCAGCTTGACTTACGCCGAGCAGTACTTC. Its protein is CASSLTYAEQYF.

The V and J genes are TRBV9 and TRBJ1-3; TRBD1 agrees at 7 bases. V shed 3 bases and J 0 bases; nucleotides not matched to a gene: 6. Germline values: CDR1 SGDLS, CDR2 YYNGEE. CDR3 length equals 16 residues. CDR3 coding DNA: TGTGCCAGCAGCGCGGAGGGGGCCCGCTCTGGAAACACCATATATTTT. Protein product: CASSAEGARSGNTIYF.

The genes are TRBV5-5 and TRBJ1-5, with D perhaps TRBD1 (6 bases). V lost 5 bases and J 0 bases, leaving 12 bases between the germline ends. The CDR3 sequence is 15 residues long. CDR1 is SGHKS and CDR2 is YYEKEE in the germline V gene (reference sequence). In DNA, the CDR3 is TGTGCCAGCAGATTAGGACAGTATAGCAATCAGCCCCAGCATTTT. Protein product: CASRLGQYSNQPQHF.

This clone has a single count. This chain joins TRBV6-5 and TRBJ1-1; possible D gene TRBD1, 6 bases. This CDR3 spans 15 amino acids. Germline CDR1 MNHEY, CDR2 SVGAGI. The germline V and J ends were trimmed by 10 bases and 0 bases, with 18 bases remaining between them. This chain's CDR3 is CATRKGGQLNTEAFF. The CDR3 region has the DNA TGTGCCACCCGGAAGGGGGGGCAATTGAACACTGAAGCTTTCTTT.

By sample share, this clone is large. The rearrangement uses TRBV7-4 and TRBJ2-1; 12 bases match TRBD2. J was trimmed by 5 bases and V by 4 bases; bases with no gene match: 12. The CDR3 loop spans 18 amino acids. Germline loops: CDR1 SGHVT, CDR2 SQSDAQ. Written as DNA, the CDR3 is TGTGCCAGCAGCTCACCTAGCGGGAGGGCCGAGGGGAACAATGAGCAGTTCTTC. Translated: CASSSPSGRAEGNNEQFF. Variable domain in full (rest from reference TRBV7-4 and TRBJ2-1): GAGVSQSPRYKVAKRGRDVALRCDSISGHVTLYWYRQTLGQGSEVLTYSQSDAQRDKSGRPSGRFSAERPERSVSTLKIQRTEQGDSAVYLCASSSPSGRAEGNNEQFFGPGTRLTVL.

This clone was seen once. This sequence joins TRBV30 and TRBJ2-1, with D unclear. Trimming pared 4 bases from V and 6 bases from J, leaving 10 bases between. Germline V gives CDR1 GTSNPN, CDR2 SVGIG (reference sequence). This CDR3 spans 12 amino acids. CDR3 sequence (DNA): TGTGCCTGGAAACCAGCGTTCAATGAGCAGTTCTTC. Translation gives CAWKPAFNEQFF.

This clone has more than one count but fewer than ten. CDR3 protein: CASSQEVRGEQFF. The CDR3 nucleotides are TGCGCCAGCAGCCAAGAGGTAAGGGGTGAGCAGTTCTTC. The chain has TRBV4-1 and TRBJ2-1, with a tentative D call TRBD1 (5 bases). The CDR3 runs to 13 residues. V gave up 0 bases and J gave up 9 bases, with 9 bases separating them. Germline values: CDR1 MGHRA, CDR2 YSYEKL.

Here the CDR3 reads CASSYRRGGSTDTQYF. The CDR3 DNA is TGTGCCAGCAGTTACCGCCGGGGTGGCTCCACAGATACGCAGTATTTT. This chain links TRBV6-5 with TRBJ2-3; tentative D call: TRBD2 (5 bases). The CDR3 length is 16 residues. From germline, CDR1 is MNHEY and CDR2 SVGAGI. The V end was cut by 2 bases, the J end by 2 bases, with 14 bases between.

The V call is TRBV21-1, the J call TRBJ2-2; the table calls TRBD2, which could not be checked here. TRBV21-1 is annotated as a pseudogene. The CDR3 spans 13 residues. CDR3 sequence: CASSGGNTGELFF. As DNA, the CDR3 is TGTGCCAGCAGCGGCGGTAACACCGGGGAGCTGTTTTTT.

This clone was picked up one time. The chain joins TRBV7-2 to TRBJ1-2; TRBD1 aligns across 9 bases. The CDR3 runs 14 residues. V shed 5 bases, J shed 2 bases, and the junction held 3 bases outside the gene matches. Germline V lookup: CDR1 SGHTA, CDR2 FQGNSA. In nucleotides, the CDR3 is TGTGCCAGCAGCATGACAGGGGGGAACTATGGCTACACCTTC. The encoded protein is CASSMTGGNYGYTF.

The gene calls are TRBV2 and TRBJ2-7; D may be TRBD1 (6 bases). V was pared by 6 bases and J by 3 bases, with 12 bases between. This CDR3 spans 13 amino acids. Germline CDR1 reads SNHLY; CDR2 reads FYNNEI. The CDR3 region has the DNA TGTGCCAGCAGCCGGGGACAATTCTACGAGCAGTACTTC. Protein sequence: CASSRGQFYEQYF.

The genes are TRBV27 and TRBJ2-2; D remains ambiguous. With 5 bases removed from V and 4 bases from J, the gap between germline ends came to 11 bases. Looked up from germline, CDR1 is MNHEY and CDR2 is SMNVEV (reference sequence). This CDR3 contains 14 residues. CDR3 region: CASSRIALTGELFF. CDR3 bases: TGTGCCAGCAGTAGGATAGCTCTCACCGGGGAGCTGTTTTTT.